The next 29 T cell receptor beta chains were all read from a single sample in a study of T cells in localized non-small cell lung cancer. Assay used: immunoSEQ multiplex PCR; TCRdb lists only in-frame clones, some missing. The sample gives about 39,000 clones, around 79% of which show up once; less than 45% is in the top ten. The sequencing here drew on PBMCs, taken before any cancer treatment. The receptor source for this set is a woman aged 40 to 75 with stage II squamous cell lung carcinoma.

The chain combines TRBV14 with TRBJ1-5; D is unclear. V was pared by 2 bases and J by 9 bases, with 11 bases between. Germline CDR1 SGHDN, CDR2 FVKESK. The CDR3 is made up of 13 amino acids. The CDR3 bases are TGTGCCAGCAGCCAAAATAGGCAAGGGCCCCAGCATTTT. Its translation: CASSQNRQGPQHF.

This sequence joins TRBV19 and TRBJ1-2, with 9 bases matching TRBD1. Germline CDR1 and CDR2: LNHDA and SQIVND (reference sequence). With 3 bases clipped from V and 3 bases from J, the junction kept 2 bases outside the gene matches. The CDR3 consists of 14 residues. The CDR3 spells CASSMTGGDYGYTF. The CDR3 coding sequence is TGTGCCAGTAGTATGACAGGGGGAGACTATGGCTACACCTTC. Drawing the rest from reference TRBV19 and TRBJ1-2, the complete variable domain is DGGITQSPKYLFRKEGQNVTLSCEQNLNHDAMYWYRQDPGQGLRLIYYSQIVNDFQKGDIAEGYSVSREKKESFPLTVTSAQKNPTAFYLCASSMTGGDYGYTFGSGTRLTVV.

This clone has more than one count but fewer than ten. The genes are TRBV28 and TRBJ1-1; 9 nucleotides line up with TRBD1. There are 16 residues in the CDR3. Looked up from germline, CDR1 is MDHEN and CDR2 is SYDVKM. Trimming cost V 5 bases and J 0 bases; bases outside gene matches: 7. In DNA, the CDR3 is TGTGCCAGCAGTCCACACGGGACAGGGATGAACACTGAAGCTTTCTTT. It specifies CASSPHGTGMNTEAFF. The full variable domain, its missing parts supplied by reference TRBV28 and TRBJ1-1, is DVKVTQSSRYLVKRTGEKVFLECVQDMDHENMFWYRQDPGLGLRLIYFSYDVKMKEKGDIPEGYSVSREKKERFSLILESASTNQTSMYLCASSPHGTGMNTEAFFGQGTRLTVV.

The V gene is TRBV7-9, the J gene TRBJ2-3; TRBD1 matches 7 bases. The CDR3 length is 13 residues. Germline V gene lookup returns CDR1 SEHNR and CDR2 FQNEAQ (reference sequence). Unmatched junction bases numbered 2, after V lost 4 bases and J lost 4 bases. The CDR3: CASSSRGPDTQYF. CDR3 bases: TGTGCCAGCAGCTCTAGGGGGCCAGATACGCAGTATTTT.

The gene calls are TRBV9 and TRBJ1-1, with 9 bases matching TRBD1. This CDR3 comprises 17 residues. Per germline, CDR1 SGDLS and CDR2 YYNGEE. V dropped 0 bases and J dropped 4; count of bases not matched to a gene: 10. The CDR3 loop reads CASSVGAGQGWTTEAFF. CDR3 bases: TGTGCCAGCAGCGTAGGTGCCGGACAGGGGTGGACCACTGAAGCTTTCTTT.

The chain links TRBV9 to TRBJ2-1; 10 positions agree with TRBD2. CDR1 and CDR2 from the germline V gene are SGDLS and YYNGEE. There are 15 residues in the CDR3. The V and J ends lost 1 base and 2 bases, in that order; junction bases with no gene match: 0. CDR3 sequence (DNA): TGTGCCAGCAGCGTACTAGCGGGAGCCTACAATGAGCAGTTCTTC. It is translated as CASSVLAGAYNEQFF.

The chain links TRBV6-1 to TRBJ1-1, with D possibly TRBD1 on 5 matching bases. Trimming removed 7 bases at V and 4 bases at J, with 7 bases between. CDR3 length equals 11 residues. Germline-derived CDR1 and CDR2 are MNHNS and SASEGT. CDR3 residues: CASTGLTEAFF. The CDR3 DNA reads TGTGCCAGCACAGGGCTCACTGAAGCTTTCTTT.

The table lists this clone with many counts. The V gene is TRBV5-6, the J gene TRBJ1-5; perhaps TRBD1 as D (5 bases). The CDR3 is 14 amino acids. V shed 2 bases and J shed 7 bases, with 13 bases lying between them. CDR1 is SGHDT, CDR2 YYEEEE, per germline. CDR3 coding DNA: TGTGCCAGCAGCTTTGAAGGGGCAGGGCAGCCCCAGCATTTT. Its translation: CASSFEGAGQPQHF.

The chain couples TRBV29-1 to TRBJ1-1; D might be TRBD1 (5 bases). The CDR3 is 11 residues long. Germline V CDR1 and CDR2: SQVTM, ANQGSEA. Deletions cut 0 bases from V and 10 bases from J, with 9 bases between. The CDR3 nucleotides read TGCAGCGTTGAAGAGCACGGGGGAGCTTTCTTT. Translated: CSVEEHGGAFF.

This chain joins TRBV19 and TRBJ2-7; TRBD2 is a possible D gene (5 bases). Trimming shortened V by 2 bases and J by 3 bases, and 17 bases separated the two germline ends. Germline V gene lookup returns CDR1 LNHDA and CDR2 SQIVND (reference sequence). The CDR3 loop spans 16 amino acids. This CDR3 is CASSITPPGRIYEQYF. CDR3 DNA sequence: TGTGCCAGTAGTATAACCCCACCGGGAAGGATCTACGAGCAGTACTTC.

This clone was counted a few times. The gene calls are TRBV6-5 and TRBJ2-7; 8 positions match TRBD1. Germline CDR1 is MNHEY and CDR2 is SVGAGI. The CDR3 is 15 amino acids. J gave up 0 bases and V 6 bases, and 7 bases lay outside the gene matches. CDR3 sequence reads: CASSLGQGFSYEQYF. The CDR3 region has the DNA TGTGCCAGCAGCCTCGGACAGGGCTTCTCCTACGAGCAGTACTTC.

J is TRBJ1-1 and V is TRBV6-5; D remains unclear. Between the trimmed V and J ends, which lost 4 bases and 2 bases, there was a span of 8 bases. The CDR3 is 13 amino acids. CDR1 is MNHEY, CDR2 SVGAGI, per germline. The CDR3 sequence is CASSSGLNTEAFF. CDR3 DNA: TGTGCCAGCAGTTCCGGGCTAAACACTGAAGCTTTCTTT.

V and J are TRBV28 and TRBJ2-5; 8 bases are a match to TRBD1. Trimming at V came to 8 bases and at J to 2 bases, leaving 10 bases not matched to a gene. This CDR3 contains 15 residues. Germline loops: CDR1 MDHEN, CDR2 SYDVKM. The CDR3 nucleotides read TGTGCCAGCGGCTCCTCAGGGACAGGACAAGAGACCCAGTACTTC. This translates into CASGSSGTGQETQYF.

The CDR3 nucleotides read TGTGCCAGCAGCTCCCGAACCCGCGCTAGCGGGAGTATTGGTGAGCAGTTCTTC. Translating gives CASSSRTRASGSIGEQFF. The gene calls are TRBV7-8 and TRBJ2-1; 10 bases are shared with TRBD2. CDR1 is SGHVS and CDR2 is FQNEAQ in the germline V gene. This CDR3 region has 18 residues. The V segment lost 4 bases and the J segment 9 bases; nucleotides outside the gene matches: 18.

The chain is built from TRBV7-9 and TRBJ2-5; possibly TRBD1 or TRBD2 for D (5 bases each). CDR3 length equals 16 residues. V lost 0 bases and J lost 2, with 13 bases in between. Germline V gene lookup returns CDR1 SEHNR and CDR2 FQNEAQ (reference sequence). The CDR3 region is CASSLAFGGPQETQYF. CDR3 in DNA: TGTGCCAGCAGCTTAGCGTTTGGGGGACCGCAAGAGACCCAGTACTTC. Full variable domain (rest looked up from reference TRBV7-9 and TRBJ2-5): DTGVSQNPRHKITKRGQNVTFRCDPISEHNRLYWYRQTLGQGPEFLTYFQNEAQLEKSRLLSDRFSAERPKGSFSTLEIQRTEQGDSAMYLCASSLAFGGPQETQYFGPGTRLLVL.

This clone was counted between two and nine times. The CDR3 bases are TGTGCCAGCAGCTACGGTGGGCTAGCGGGGGGTACAGATACGCAGTATTTT. Amino acids: CASSYGGLAGGTDTQYF. The rearrangement links TRBV7-9 to TRBJ2-3, with 11 bases matching TRBD2. CDR3 length: 17 amino acids. Germline assignment: CDR1 SEHNR and CDR2 FQNEAQ (reference sequence). The trim removed 4 bases at V and 3 bases at J, leaving 9 bases unmatched.

The J gene is TRBJ2-3, the V gene TRBV28, with 8 bases lining up with TRBD2. The CDR3 spans 16 residues. After removal of 7 bases from V and 0 bases from J, the junction contained 9 bases not matched to a gene. In germline, CDR1 is MDHEN, CDR2 SYDVKM. The chain's CDR3 is CASTVAGHASTDTQYF. The CDR3 bases are TGTGCCAGCACCGTAGCGGGACACGCTAGCACAGATACGCAGTATTTT.

In nucleotides, the CDR3 is TGTGCCATCACCGGACAGGGTTCGGGAAACACCATATATTTT. Amino acids: CAITGQGSGNTIYF. The J gene is TRBJ1-3, the V gene TRBV10-3; 8 bases agree with TRBD1. Germline V gives CDR1 ENHRY, CDR2 SYGVKD. This CDR3 is built from 14 residues. Losses at the gene ends were 7 bases for V and 4 bases for J; bases not matched to a gene: 6.

The chain combines TRBV13 with TRBJ2-3, with 8 bases matching TRBD1. The length of the CDR3 is 15 residues. Germline loops: CDR1 PRHDT, CDR2 FYEKMQ (reference sequence). Trimming at V came to 5 bases and at J to 4 bases, leaving 8 bases not matched to a gene. The CDR3 here is CASSPGQGWADTQYF. CDR3 bases: TGTGCCAGCAGCCCAGGACAGGGTTGGGCAGATACGCAGTATTTT.

The V gene is TRBV6-1, the J gene TRBJ1-1; 7 positions match TRBD1. Germline V gives CDR1 MNHNS, CDR2 SASEGT. J was trimmed by 5 bases and V by 5 bases; bases with no gene match: 5. The CDR3 extends over 13 amino acids. The CDR3 protein is CASSIQGETEAFF. CDR3 nucleotide sequence: TGTGCCAGCAGTATTCAGGGGGAAACTGAAGCTTTCTTT.

This chain joins TRBV5-4 and TRBJ2-3; TRBD2 matches at 8 bases. Trimming at V came to 4 bases and at J to 5 bases, leaving 15 bases not matched to a gene. The germline V gene has CDR1 SGHNT and CDR2 YYREEE (reference sequence). The CDR3 length is 17 residues. The CDR3 region has the DNA TGTGCCAGCAGCCCCAGTGGTGCGGGGGGCCAAGGAGATACGCAGTATTTT. Protein sequence: CASSPSGAGGQGDTQYF.

The chain has TRBV18 and TRBJ1-2; a weak D match, TRBD1 (5 bases). Germline V gene lookup returns CDR1 KGHSH and CDR2 LQKENI. V lost 4 bases and J 6 bases, leaving 15 bases between the germline ends. CDR3 size: 14 residues. The CDR3 DNA reads TGTGCCAGCTCACTCTCCGGGACTTCGAATGGCTACACCTTC. Its translation is CASSLSGTSNGYTF.

The V gene is TRBV7-9, the J gene TRBJ2-3; D is undetermined. V lost 3 bases, J lost 14 bases, and 15 bases lay in between. Germline assignment: CDR1 SEHNR and CDR2 FQNEAQ (reference sequence). The CDR3 sequence is 12 residues long. DNA for the CDR3: TGTGCCAGCAGCTTGGACGTCGGAAACCTGTATTTT. Translation gives CASSLDVGNLYF.

This sequence joins TRBV21-1 and TRBJ2-7. TRBV21-1 is classified as a pseudogene. This CDR3 comprises 14 residues. CDR3 protein: CASSKEASSYEQYF. Here the CDR3 DNA reads TGTGCCAGCAGCAAAGAAGCCAGTTCCTACGAGCAGTACTTC.

V gene TRBV7-2 combines with J gene TRBJ2-1, with 11 bases lining up with TRBD2. Trimming at V came to 0 bases and at J to 6 bases, leaving 1 base not matched to a gene. This CDR3 has 15 residues. CDR1 is SGHTA and CDR2 is FQGNSA in the germline V gene. In DNA, the CDR3 is TGTGCCAGCAGCTTAGCGCTAGCGGGAGGCAATGAGCAGTTCTTC. Translating gives CASSLALAGGNEQFF.

CDR3 amino acids: CASSAGLQETQYF. In DNA form, the CDR3 reads TGTGCCAGCAGCGCTGGACTGCAAGAGACCCAGTACTTC. The chain carries TRBV7-9 and TRBJ2-5, with a possible D match to TRBD2 (5 bases). The germline gives CDR1 SEHNR, CDR2 FQNEAQ (reference sequence). The CDR3 sequence is 13 residues long. The V gene lost 5 bases and the J gene lost 2 bases, with 9 bases spanning the gap.

The chain couples TRBV7-2 to TRBJ1-4; perhaps TRBD1 as D (6 bases). This CDR3 region has 14 residues. Trimming removed 5 bases at V and 3 bases at J, with 10 bases between. The V gene's germline CDR1 is SGHTA and CDR2 FQGNSA. For the CDR3, the DNA is TGTGCCAGCAGCGATGGGGGGCCTAATGAAAAACTGTTTTTT. As protein: CASSDGGPNEKLFF.

The rearrangement uses TRBV5-4 and TRBJ1-1; D is undetermined. Germline loops: CDR1 SGHNT, CDR2 YYREEE (reference sequence). This CDR3 has 13 amino acids. V gave up 5 bases and J gave up 0 bases, with 8 bases separating them. CDR3 loop: CASSFGLNTEAFF. CDR3 nucleotide sequence: TGTGCCAGCAGTTTTGGGCTGAACACTGAAGCTTTCTTT.

This CDR3 reads CASRNSGGDEQYF. In DNA form, the CDR3 reads TGTGCCAGCCGAAATTCTGGGGGTGACGAGCAGTACTTC. This rearrangement joins TRBV28 to TRBJ2-7; D is possibly TRBD1 or TRBD2 (5 bases each). V lost 8 bases, J lost 5 bases, and 16 bases lay in between. The V gene's germline CDR1 is MDHEN and CDR2 SYDVKM. CDR3 length: 13 residues.